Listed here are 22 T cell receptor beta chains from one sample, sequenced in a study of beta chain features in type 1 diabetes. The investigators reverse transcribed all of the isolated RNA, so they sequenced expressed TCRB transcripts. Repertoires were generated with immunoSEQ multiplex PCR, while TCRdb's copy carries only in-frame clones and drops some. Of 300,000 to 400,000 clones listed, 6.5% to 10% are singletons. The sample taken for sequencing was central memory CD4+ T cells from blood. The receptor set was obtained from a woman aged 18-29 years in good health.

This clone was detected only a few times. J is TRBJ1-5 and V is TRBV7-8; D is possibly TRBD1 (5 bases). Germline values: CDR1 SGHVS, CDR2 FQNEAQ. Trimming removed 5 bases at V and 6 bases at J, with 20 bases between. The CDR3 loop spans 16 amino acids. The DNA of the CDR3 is TGTGCCAGCAGCCCCTACTCGGAGGGGATGGGTCAGCCCCAGCATTTT. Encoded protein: CASSPYSEGMGQPQHF.

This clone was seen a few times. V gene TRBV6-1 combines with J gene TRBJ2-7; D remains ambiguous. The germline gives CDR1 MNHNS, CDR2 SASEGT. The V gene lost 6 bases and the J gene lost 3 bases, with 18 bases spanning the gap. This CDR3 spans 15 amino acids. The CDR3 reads CASSASRRGVYEQYF. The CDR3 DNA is TGTGCCAGCAGCGCCAGCCGGAGAGGCGTCTACGAGCAGTACTTC.

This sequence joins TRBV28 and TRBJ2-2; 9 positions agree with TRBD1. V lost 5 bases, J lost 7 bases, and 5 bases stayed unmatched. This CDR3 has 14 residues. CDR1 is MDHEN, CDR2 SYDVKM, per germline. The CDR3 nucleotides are TGTGCCAGCAGTCGGGACAGGGTCAGCGGGGAGCTGTTTTTT. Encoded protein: CASSRDRVSGELFF.

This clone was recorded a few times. The CDR3 DNA sequence: TGTGCCAGCAGGCCGAGACTAGCGGCTCTTGGCCATGAGCAGTTCTTC. It encodes CASRPRLAALGHEQFF. This chain joins TRBV28 and TRBJ2-1; the match to TRBD2 covers 9 bases. Germline CDR1 and CDR2: MDHEN and SYDVKM. J gave up 8 bases and V 6 bases, and 14 bases lay outside the gene matches. This CDR3 has 16 amino acids.

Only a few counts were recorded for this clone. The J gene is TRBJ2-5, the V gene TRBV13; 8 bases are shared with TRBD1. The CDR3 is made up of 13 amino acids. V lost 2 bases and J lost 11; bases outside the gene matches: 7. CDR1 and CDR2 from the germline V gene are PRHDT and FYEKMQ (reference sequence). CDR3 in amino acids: CASSLTTGVEQYF. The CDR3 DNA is TGTGCCAGCAGCTTAACGACAGGGGTGGAGCAGTACTTC. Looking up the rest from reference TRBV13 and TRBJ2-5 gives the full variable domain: AAGVIQSPRHLIKEKRETATLKCYPIPRHDTVYWYQQGPGQDPQFLISFYEKMQSDKGSIPDRFSAQQFSDYHSELNMSSLELGDSALYFCASSLTTGVEQYFGPGTRLLVL.

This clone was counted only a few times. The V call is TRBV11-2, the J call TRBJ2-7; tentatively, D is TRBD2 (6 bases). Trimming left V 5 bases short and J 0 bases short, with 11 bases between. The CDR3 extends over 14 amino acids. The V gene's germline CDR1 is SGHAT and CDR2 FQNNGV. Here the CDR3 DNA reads TGTGCCAGCAGCCCCAGACTAGACTCCTACGAGCAGTACTTC. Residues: CASSPRLDSYEQYF.

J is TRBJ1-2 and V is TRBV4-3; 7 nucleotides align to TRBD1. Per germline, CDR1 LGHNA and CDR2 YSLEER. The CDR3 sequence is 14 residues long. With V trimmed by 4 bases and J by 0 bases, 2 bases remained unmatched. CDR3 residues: CASSLGQSNYGYTF. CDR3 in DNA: TGCGCCAGCAGCCTGGGACAGTCTAACTATGGCTACACCTTC.

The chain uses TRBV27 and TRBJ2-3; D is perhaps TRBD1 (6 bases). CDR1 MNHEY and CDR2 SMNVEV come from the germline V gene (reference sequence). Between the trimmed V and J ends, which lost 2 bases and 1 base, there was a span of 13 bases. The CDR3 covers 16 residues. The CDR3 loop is CASSLLLGAGTDTQYF. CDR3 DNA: TGTGCCAGCAGTTTACTCTTGGGGGCCGGCACAGATACGCAGTATTTT.

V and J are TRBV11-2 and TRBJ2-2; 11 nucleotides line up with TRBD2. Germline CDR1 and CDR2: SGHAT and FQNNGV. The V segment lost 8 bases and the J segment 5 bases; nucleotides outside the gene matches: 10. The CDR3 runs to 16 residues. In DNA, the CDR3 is TGTGCCAGCTGCACCACTAGCGGGAGAGTAACCGGGGAGCTGTTTTTT. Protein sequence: CASCTTSGRVTGELFF.

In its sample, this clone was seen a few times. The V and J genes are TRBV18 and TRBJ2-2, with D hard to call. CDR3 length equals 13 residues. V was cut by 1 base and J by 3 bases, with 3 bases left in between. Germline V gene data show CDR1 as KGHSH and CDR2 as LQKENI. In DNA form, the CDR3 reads TGTGCCAGCTCACCACTGGACACCGGGGAGCTGTTTTTT. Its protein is CASSPLDTGELFF.

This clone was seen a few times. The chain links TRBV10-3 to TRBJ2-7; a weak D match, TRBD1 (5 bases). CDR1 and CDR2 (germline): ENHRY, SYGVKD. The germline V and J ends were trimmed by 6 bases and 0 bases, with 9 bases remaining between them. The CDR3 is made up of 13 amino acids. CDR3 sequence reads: CAIRDIHSYEQYF. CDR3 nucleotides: TGTGCCATCAGGGACATCCACTCCTACGAGCAGTACTTC.

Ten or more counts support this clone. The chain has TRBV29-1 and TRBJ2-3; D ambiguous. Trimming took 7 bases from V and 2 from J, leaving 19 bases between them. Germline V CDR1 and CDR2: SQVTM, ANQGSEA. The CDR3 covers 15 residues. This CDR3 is CSAYQSSHFTDTQYF. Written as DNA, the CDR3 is TGCAGCGCCTATCAGTCCTCCCACTTCACAGATACGCAGTATTTT.

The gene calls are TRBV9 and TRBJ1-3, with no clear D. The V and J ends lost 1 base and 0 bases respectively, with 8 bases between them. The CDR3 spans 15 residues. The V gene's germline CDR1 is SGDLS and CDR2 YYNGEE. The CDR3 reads CASSVNVASGNTIYF. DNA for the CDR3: TGTGCCAGCAGCGTAAACGTTGCCTCTGGAAACACCATATATTTT.

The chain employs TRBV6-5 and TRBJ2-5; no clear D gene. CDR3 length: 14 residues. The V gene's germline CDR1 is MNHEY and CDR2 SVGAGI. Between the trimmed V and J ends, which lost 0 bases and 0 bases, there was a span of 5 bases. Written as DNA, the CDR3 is TGTGCCAGCAGTTACTCAGGTCACCAAGAGACCCAGTACTTC. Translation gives CASSYSGHQETQYF.

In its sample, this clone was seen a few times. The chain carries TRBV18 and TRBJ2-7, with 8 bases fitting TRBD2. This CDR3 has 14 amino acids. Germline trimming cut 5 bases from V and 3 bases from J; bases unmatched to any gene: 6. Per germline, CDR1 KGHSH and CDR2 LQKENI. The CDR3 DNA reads TGTGCCAGCTCAGCCCTAGCGGGTGGCTACGAGCAGTACTTC. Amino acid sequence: CASSALAGGYEQYF.

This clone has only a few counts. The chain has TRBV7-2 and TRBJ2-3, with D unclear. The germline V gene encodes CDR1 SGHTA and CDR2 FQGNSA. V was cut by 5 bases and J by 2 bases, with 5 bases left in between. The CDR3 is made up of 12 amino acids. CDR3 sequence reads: CASSDFTDTQYF. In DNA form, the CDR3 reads TGTGCCAGCAGCGATTTCACAGATACGCAGTATTTT.

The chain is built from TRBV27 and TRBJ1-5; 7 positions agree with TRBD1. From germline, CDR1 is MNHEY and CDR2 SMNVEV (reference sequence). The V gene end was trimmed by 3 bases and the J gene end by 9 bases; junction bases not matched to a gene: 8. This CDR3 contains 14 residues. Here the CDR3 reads CASSLNRGEGPQHF. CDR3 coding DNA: TGTGCCAGCAGTTTGAACAGGGGCGAGGGGCCCCAGCATTTT.

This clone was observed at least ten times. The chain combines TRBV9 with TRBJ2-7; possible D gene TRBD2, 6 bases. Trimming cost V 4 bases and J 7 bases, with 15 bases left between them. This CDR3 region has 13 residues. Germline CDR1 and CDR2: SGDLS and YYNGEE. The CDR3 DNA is TGTGCCAGCAGCCCAGACGGGGCGGGGGAGCAGTACTTC. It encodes CASSPDGAGEQYF.

CDR3 sequence reads: CASSQEINRDYLNEQFF. The CDR3 coding sequence is TGCGCCAGCAGCCAGGAGATCAACCGGGACTACCTCAATGAGCAGTTCTTC. The rearrangement joins TRBV4-3 to TRBJ2-1, with TRBD2 matching over 7 bases. The J segment lost 6 bases and the V segment lost 3 bases, leaving 14 bases of the junction unmatched. In germline, CDR1 is LGHNA, CDR2 YSLEER. The CDR3 covers 17 residues.

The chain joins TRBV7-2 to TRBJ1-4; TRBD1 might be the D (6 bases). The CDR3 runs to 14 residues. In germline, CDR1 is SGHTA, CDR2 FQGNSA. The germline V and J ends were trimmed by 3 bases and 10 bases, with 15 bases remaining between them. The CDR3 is CASSFWGKGGKLFF. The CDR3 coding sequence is TGTGCCAGCAGCTTCTGGGGGAAAGGGGGAAAACTGTTTTTT.

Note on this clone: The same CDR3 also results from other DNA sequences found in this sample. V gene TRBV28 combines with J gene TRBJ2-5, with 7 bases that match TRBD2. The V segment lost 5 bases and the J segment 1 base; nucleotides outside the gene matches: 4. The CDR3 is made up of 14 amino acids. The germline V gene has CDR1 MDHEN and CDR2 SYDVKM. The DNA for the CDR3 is TGTGCCAGCAGTCCCCTAGCGGTCCAAGAGACCCAGTACTTC. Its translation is CASSPLAVQETQYF. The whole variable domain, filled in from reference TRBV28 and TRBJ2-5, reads DVKVTQSSRYLVKRTGEKVFLECVQDMDHENMFWYRQDPGLGLRLIYFSYDVKMKEKGDIPEGYSVSREKKERFSLILESASTNQTSMYLCASSPLAVQETQYFGPGTRLLVL.

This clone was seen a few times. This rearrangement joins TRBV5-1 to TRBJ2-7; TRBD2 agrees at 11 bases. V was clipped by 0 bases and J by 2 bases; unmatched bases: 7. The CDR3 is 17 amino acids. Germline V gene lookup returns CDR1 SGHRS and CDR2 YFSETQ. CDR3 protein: CASSLAGGLAATYEQYF. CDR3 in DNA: TGCGCCAGCAGCTTGGCCGGGGGACTAGCGGCCACCTACGAGCAGTACTTC.